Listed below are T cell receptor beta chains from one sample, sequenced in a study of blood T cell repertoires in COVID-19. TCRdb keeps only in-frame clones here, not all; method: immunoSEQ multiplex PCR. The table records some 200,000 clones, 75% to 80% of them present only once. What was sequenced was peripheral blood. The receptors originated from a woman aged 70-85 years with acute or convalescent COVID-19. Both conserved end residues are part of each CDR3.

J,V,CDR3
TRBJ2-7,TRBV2,CASRDRVYGEQYF
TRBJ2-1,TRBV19,CASSMRSTGDFYNEQFF
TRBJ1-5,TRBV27,CASKISTGVYQPQHF
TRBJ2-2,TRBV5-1,CASSLLTGENTGELFF
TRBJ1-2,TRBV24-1,CATSGAGLRGYTF
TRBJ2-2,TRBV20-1,CSASNVFSAFTWDRHNTGELFF
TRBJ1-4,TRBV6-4,CASSPGHKEKLFF
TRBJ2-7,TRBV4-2,CASSHSYGTSAYEQYF
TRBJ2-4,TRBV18,CASSDSQGLHIQYF
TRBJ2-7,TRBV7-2,CASNGLTSYEQYF
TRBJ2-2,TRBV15,CATSRGANIRELFF
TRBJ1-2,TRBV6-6,CASTPEGYGYTF
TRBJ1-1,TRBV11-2,CASSPTGVRTEAFF
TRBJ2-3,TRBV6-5,CASCRGTSFTDTQYF
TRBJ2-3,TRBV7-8,CASSLEAGHWNTQYF
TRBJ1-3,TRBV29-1,CSAWLSGNTIYF
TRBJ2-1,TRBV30,CACSGLVPNEQFF
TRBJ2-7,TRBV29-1,CSVDLGSSGSYEQYF
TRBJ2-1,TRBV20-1,CSACDRALPFDEQFF
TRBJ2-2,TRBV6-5,CASRDRGGTGELFF
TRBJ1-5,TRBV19,CASSTSDRFYSNQPQHF
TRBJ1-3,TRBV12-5,CASGQSGNTIYF
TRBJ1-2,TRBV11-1,CASSSRGYYGYTF
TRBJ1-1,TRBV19,CASSIGGQAKAFF
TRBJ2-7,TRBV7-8,CASSSYGQGTYEQYF
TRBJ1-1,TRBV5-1,CASSRVPGAGTEAFF
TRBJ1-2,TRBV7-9,CASSLEGGGYTF
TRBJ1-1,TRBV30,CAWSGDRTMNTEAFF
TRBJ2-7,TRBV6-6,CASSPQAKSSYEQYF
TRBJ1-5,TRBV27,CASSFSGSNQPQHF
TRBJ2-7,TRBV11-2,CASSLGPTYEQYF
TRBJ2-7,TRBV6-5,CASSYTTRGSWHEQYF
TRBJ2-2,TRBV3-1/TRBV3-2,CASRAGRTGELFF
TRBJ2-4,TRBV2,CASSLRQGGSKNIQYF
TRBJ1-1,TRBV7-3,CASSSLPGDTEAFF
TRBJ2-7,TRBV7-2,CASSPTGGYEQYF
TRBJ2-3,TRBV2,CASRLGRGRTDTQYF
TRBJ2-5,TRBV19,CASSATSGETGTQYF
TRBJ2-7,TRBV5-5,CASSPVGREYEQYF
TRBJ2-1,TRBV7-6,CASSSASGRFYNEQFF
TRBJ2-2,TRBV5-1,CASSLGQNTGELFF
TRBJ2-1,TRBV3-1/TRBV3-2,CASSPRGMNEQFF
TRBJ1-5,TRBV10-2,CASMAGGGQPQHF
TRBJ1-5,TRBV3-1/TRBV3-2,CATLGTSGSNQPQHF
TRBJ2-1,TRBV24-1,CATSGTDNYNEQFF
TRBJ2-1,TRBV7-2,CASSFPARRTSVNNEQFF
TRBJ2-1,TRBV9,CASSVVPLGRGIYNEQFF
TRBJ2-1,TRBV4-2,CASSQEGSGRSYNEQFF
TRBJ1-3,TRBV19,CASSTSRRGLSGNTIYF
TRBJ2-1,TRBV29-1,CSTDTRNYNEQFF
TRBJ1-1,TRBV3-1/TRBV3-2,CASSPTPGQQNTEAFF
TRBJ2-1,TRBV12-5,CASGLVLAGVHEQFF
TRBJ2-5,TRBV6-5,CASRGLAGDFETQYF
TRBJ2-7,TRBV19,CASSIQGGRRHEQYF
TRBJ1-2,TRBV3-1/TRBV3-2,CASSQAGESYTF
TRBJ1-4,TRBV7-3,CASSRTGGAANEKLFF
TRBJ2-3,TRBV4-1,CASSHILGTSERADTQYF
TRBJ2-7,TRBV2,CASSYDRVYEQYF
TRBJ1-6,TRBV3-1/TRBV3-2,CASSNGQGRPLHF